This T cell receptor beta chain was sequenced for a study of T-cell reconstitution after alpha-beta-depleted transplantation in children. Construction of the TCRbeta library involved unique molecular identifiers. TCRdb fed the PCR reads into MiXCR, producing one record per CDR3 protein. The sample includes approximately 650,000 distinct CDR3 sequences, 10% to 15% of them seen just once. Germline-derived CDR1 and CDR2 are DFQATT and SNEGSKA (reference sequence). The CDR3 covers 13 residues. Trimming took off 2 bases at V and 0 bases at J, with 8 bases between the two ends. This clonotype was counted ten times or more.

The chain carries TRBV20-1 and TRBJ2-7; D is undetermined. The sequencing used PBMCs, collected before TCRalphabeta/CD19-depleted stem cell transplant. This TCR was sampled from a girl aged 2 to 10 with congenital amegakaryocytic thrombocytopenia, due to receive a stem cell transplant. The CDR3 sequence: CSARIGSSYEQYF. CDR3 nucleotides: TGCAGTGCTAGAATCGGTAGCTCCTACGAGCAGTACTTC.